These T cell receptor beta chains were read from a single sample in a study of early T cells in non-severe SARS-CoV-2 infection. TCRdb analysed the 5' RACE reads with MiXCR anew, one entry per CDR3 protein. The repertoire consists of some 39,000 distinct CDR3 sequences, with 4% occurring once and the leading ten covering 2.5% to 3.5%. Sequencing used whole blood. The receptors were gathered from an adult who was a healthcare worker with PCR-confirmed SARS-CoV-2 infection or an uninfected control (not recorded which). CDR3s include the opening cysteine and the closing phenylalanine or tryptophan. A D gene is named only where the DNA matches it firmly. Rows may omit the clone size; those that give it use once, few, many or a size class.

-,many,TRBV29-1,TRBJ2-7,CSVSRSWLGAEQYF,TGCAGCGTTTCTAGGTCCTGGTTAGGGGCCGAGCAGTACTTC
TRBD2,many,TRBV20-1,TRBJ2-4,CSASGGRVTKNIQYF,TGCAGTGCTAGTGGAGGGAGGGTTACCAAAAACATTCAGTACTTC
-,many,TRBV7-2,TRBJ2-7,CASSPQGLTYEQYF,TGTGCCAGCAGCCCACAGGGACTAACCTACGAGCAGTACTTC
-,many,TRBV7-9,TRBJ1-1,CASSLDRRVLNTEAFF,TGTGCCAGCAGCTTAGATCGTAGGGTTTTGAACACTGAAGCTTTCTTT
TRBD2,many,TRBV11-2,TRBJ2-7,CASSLGSSGSSYEQYF,TGTGCCAGCAGCTTAGGGTCCAGCGGGAGCTCCTACGAGCAGTACTTC
-,many,TRBV7-9,TRBJ2-1,CASSLTRTEQFF,TGTGCCAGCAGCTTGACTAGGACTGAGCAGTTCTTC
-,many,TRBV7-9,TRBJ2-4,CASSPPPAVLAKNIQYF,TGTGCCAGCAGCCCACCTCCGGCCGTACTAGCCAAAAACATTCAGTACTTC
TRBD1,many,TRBV18,TRBJ2-1,CASARTGPGEYNEQFF,TGTGCCAGCGCCCGGACAGGCCCCGGGGAATACAATGAGCAGTTCTTC
-,many,TRBV30,TRBJ2-5,CAWSDKPQETQYF,TGTGCCTGGAGTGATAAGCCCCAAGAGACCCAGTACTTC
-,many,TRBV10-3,TRBJ2-7,CATAGDPYEQYF,TGTGCCACCGCAGGGGACCCATACGAGCAGTACTTC
TRBD1,many,TRBV10-3,TRBJ1-5,CAISGTGANQPQHF,TGTGCCATCAGTGGGACAGGGGCGAATCAGCCCCAGCATTTT
-,many,TRBV7-9,TRBJ1-1,CASRSALGTEAFF,TGTGCCAGCAGATCGGCATTAGGAACTGAAGCTTTCTTT
-,many,TRBV6-5,TRBJ1-1,CASSRGKVAEAFF,TGTGCCAGCAGCCGGGGGAAGGTGGCTGAAGCTTTCTTT
-,many,TRBV7-2,TRBJ1-1,CASRSSTVRDTSSMNTEAFF,TGTGCCAGCAGATCATCAACCGTCCGGGACACAAGTTCCATGAACACTGAAGCTTTCTTT
-,few,TRBV7-3,TRBJ1-1,CASSLVPRSQWNTEVFF,TGTGCCAGCAGCTTAGTCCCCCGGAGTCAGTGGAACACTGAAGTTTTCTTT
-,many,TRBV30,TRBJ1-5,CAWSQGPRQPQHF,TGTGCCTGGAGTCAGGGGCCTCGGCAGCCCCAGCATTTT
-,many,TRBV15,TRBJ2-5,CATSTQKETQYF,TGTGCCACCAGCACCCAGAAAGAGACCCAGTACTTC
-,many,TRBV4-1,TRBJ2-3,CASSQDQRRDTQYF,TGCGCCAGCAGCCAAGACCAACGGCGGGATACGCAGTATTTT
TRBD1,many,TRBV10-3,TRBJ2-7,CAISWDSSYEQYF,TGTGCCATCAGCTGGGACAGCTCCTACGAGCAGTACTTC
TRBD1,-,TRBV3-1,TRBJ1-2,CASNQGVDGYTF,TGTGCCAGCAACCAGGGGGTTGACGGCTACACCTTC
-,many,TRBV3-1,TRBJ1-2,CASSQGTFRTGYTF,TGTGCCAGCAGCCAAGGGACATTCCGGACGGGCTACACCTTC
-,many,TRBV6-1,TRBJ2-1,CASRRGPSLKSYNEQFF,TGTGCCAGCCGACGGGGGCCCTCCCTTAAATCCTACAATGAGCAGTTCTTC
-,many,TRBV12-3/TRBV12-4,TRBJ2-7,CASSHRGTEQYF,TGTGCCAGCAGCCATAGGGGGACCGAGCAGTACTTC
TRBD2,many,TRBV19,TRBJ2-3,CASSIGLAAGTDTQYF,TGTGCCAGTAGTATTGGCCTAGCGGCAGGCACAGATACGCAGTATTTT
-,many,TRBV13,TRBJ1-6,CASSPRTDSPLHF,TGTGCCAGCAGCCCGCGGACAGATTCACCCCTCCACTTT
TRBD2,-,TRBV7-6,TRBJ2-1,CASTLRGGEAEQFF,TGTGCCAGCACCTTACGCGGGGGGGAAGCTGAGCAGTTCTTC
-,many,TRBV5-1,TRBJ1-4,CASSLAPGASGEKLFF,TGCGCCAGCAGCTTGGCCCCGGGGGCTAGCGGTGAAAAACTGTTTTTT
TRBD1,many,TRBV7-9,TRBJ2-3,CASSRGQGMDTQYF,TGTGCCAGCAGCCGAGGACAGGGGATGGATACGCAGTATTTT
TRBD1,many,TRBV29-1,TRBJ2-3,CSARTGGTDTQYF,TGCAGCGCCAGGACAGGGGGCACAGATACGCAGTATTTT
TRBD2,many,TRBV5-1,TRBJ2-5,CASSFPLAGGQETQYF,TGCGCCAGCAGCTTCCCACTAGCGGGGGGACAAGAGACCCAGTACTTC
-,many,TRBV19,TRBJ1-2,CASSRPDSYGYTF,TGTGCCAGTAGCCGACCGGACAGCTATGGCTACACCTTC
-,-,TRBV12-3/TRBV12-4,TRBJ1-3,CASRGGSLSSGNTIYF,TGTGCCAGCAGGGGAGGGTCTTTGAGCTCTGGAAACACCATATATTTT
-,few,TRBV29-1,TRBJ2-6,CSAISGANVLTF,TGCAGCGCGATCTCTGGGGCCAACGTCCTGACTTTC
-,many,TRBV6-6,TRBJ1-2,CASSSAINYGYTF,TGTGCCAGCAGTTCTGCCATCAACTATGGCTACACCTTC
-,-,TRBV3-1,TRBJ2-7,CATRSRGNYEQYF,TGTGCCACCCGATCCAGGGGCAACTACGAGCAGTACTTC
TRBD2,many,TRBV10-3,TRBJ2-4,CAISETSGLSKNIQYF,TGTGCCATCAGTGAAACTAGCGGCCTATCCAAAAACATTCAGTACTTC
TRBD2,many,TRBV2,TRBJ2-2,CASSEGLAGTGELFF,TGTGCCAGCAGTGAGGGCCTAGCGGGCACCGGGGAGCTGTTTTTT